This T cell receptor beta chain was sequenced in a study of shared clonotypes between healthy human individuals. Study observations and caveats: Large sequencing depth failed to make sorted-subset sequencing complete, rarefaction showed. The study found lower generation probabilities in non-shared clonotypes than in those shared by all four donors.

Naive CD8 cells lacked CD45RO and underwent positive selection for CCR7, leaving out terminally differentiated effector memory CD45RA+ cells. Germline V gene data show CDR1 as MNHEY and CDR2 as SMNVEV (reference sequence). The CDR3 is made up of 20 amino acids. V shed 6 bases and J 0 bases; nucleotides not matched to a gene: 19. Assay: immunoSEQ multiplex PCR; the TCRdb copy retains only in-frame clones and omits some. The table has hundreds of thousands of clones, approximately 96% seen once. As to this clone: Antigen: not known.

Sequenced: naive CD8+ T cells sorted from blood. This chain connects TRBV27 to TRBJ2-1; the match to TRBD2 covers 8 bases. The clonotype originates from a young woman in good health. The CDR3 DNA sequence: TGTGCCAGCAGAATGTCTGATGCGCTAGCGGGTTTTAGCTCCTACAATGAGCAGTTCTTC. Amino acids: CASRMSDALAGFSSYNEQFF.